The 15 T cell receptor beta chains in this list originate from one sample, sequenced in a study of T cells after yellow fever vaccination. One entry per CDR3 protein results from TCRdb running MiXCR on the 5' RACE reads. The sample lists roughly 340,000 distinct CDR3 sequences, approximately 9% occurring once. Here the sequenced sample was PBMCs, taken on the day of the first yellow fever vaccination. All receptors come from a man aged 18 to 29 who received the YFV17D yellow fever vaccine.

V gene TRBV7-6 combines with J gene TRBJ1-1; D call uncertain. The CDR3 has 15 residues. The germline gives CDR1 SGHVS, CDR2 FNYEAQ. With 5 bases removed from V and 1 base from J, the gap between germline ends came to 14 bases. DNA for the CDR3: TGTGCCAGCAGCAAACTACCACAGCAGAACACTGAAGCTTTCTTT. Translation gives CASSKLPQQNTEAFF.

CDR3 sequence reads: CASIPMAGREGAFF. The CDR3 nucleotides are TGTGCCAGCATACCGATGGCCGGACGTGAGGGAGCTTTCTTT. This chain joins TRBV6-1 and TRBJ1-1; D call uncertain. Trimming took 7 bases from V and 10 from J, leaving 22 bases between them. This CDR3 region has 14 residues. Germline V lookup: CDR1 MNHNS, CDR2 SASEGT.

This clonotype was found a few times. This chain joins TRBV5-1 and TRBJ2-1; 7 bases line up with TRBD1. The CDR3 spans 13 residues. The germline CDR1 and CDR2 sequences are SGHRS and YFSETQ. V lost 0 bases, J lost 10 bases, and 4 bases stayed unmatched. The CDR3 sequence is CASSLAADREQFF. In DNA form, the CDR3 reads TGCGCCAGCAGCTTGGCGGCGGACAGGGAGCAGTTCTTC.

This clonotype was seen a few times. This chain links TRBV20-1 with TRBJ2-3; D is undetermined. Germline V CDR1 and CDR2: DFQATT, SNEGSKA (reference sequence). V lost 4 bases and J lost 1, with 12 bases in between. The CDR3 spans 14 residues. CDR3 loop: CSATTLFRTDTQYF. DNA for the CDR3: TGCAGTGCTACTACTCTCTTTCGCACAGATACGCAGTATTTT.

This clonotype was counted a few times. This sequence joins TRBV5-5 and TRBJ1-5; D remains ambiguous. Trimming cost V 6 bases and J 7 bases, with 23 bases left between them. The CDR3 sequence is 16 residues long. The germline V gene encodes CDR1 SGHKS and CDR2 YYEKEE (reference sequence). The CDR3 sequence: CASTPDGEALYQPQHF. The CDR3 DNA reads as TGTGCCAGCACCCCAGACGGGGAAGCCTTGTACCAGCCCCAGCATTTT.

This clonotype was counted at least ten times. CDR3 sequence reads: CAAGSSRSSPLHF. CDR3 coding DNA: TGTGCCGCGGGGAGTTCCCGGAGTTCACCCCTCCACTTT. The rearrangement links TRBV30 to TRBJ1-6; D is ambiguous. Germline V lookup: CDR1 GTSNPN, CDR2 SVGIG (reference sequence). V gave up 8 bases and J gave up 9 bases, with 17 bases separating them. The CDR3 consists of 13 residues.

V and J are TRBV5-6 and TRBJ1-2, with D possibly matching TRBD1 (6 bases). Germline CDR1 reads SGHDT; CDR2 reads YYEEEE. This CDR3 contains 15 residues. The ends were cut back, 4 bases at V and 4 bases at J, with 17 bases in the middle. CDR3 residues: CASSPAQGLPYGYTF. CDR3 DNA sequence: TGTGCCAGCAGCCCAGCACAGGGCCTTCCCTATGGCTACACCTTC.

This sequence joins TRBV12-3 or TRBV12-4 and TRBJ2-7; 8 bases match TRBD2. This CDR3 has 18 residues. The J segment lost 1 base and the V segment lost 2 bases, leaving 13 bases of the junction unmatched. The CDR3: CASSLTSFKRGRSYEQYF. The CDR3, as DNA: TGTGCCAGCAGTTTAACTTCGTTCAAGCGGGGGAGATCCTACGAGCAGTACTTC.

The chain joins TRBV20-1 to TRBJ2-1, with D hard to call. V was clipped by 5 bases and J by 7 bases, with 24 bases between them. There are 16 residues in the CDR3. Germline loops: CDR1 DFQATT, CDR2 SNEGSKA (reference sequence). The CDR3 coding sequence is TGCAGTGCTGAGCCAACACAGTCCGCTCTACCAAATGAGCAGTTCTTC. Translation gives CSAEPTQSALPNEQFF.

The chain recombines TRBV16 with TRBJ2-7; D gene unclear. Trimming stripped 2 bases from V and 5 bases from J, with 4 bases between. The CDR3 totals 11 residues. Germline V CDR1 and CDR2: KGHSY, FQNENV. Here the CDR3 DNA reads TGTGCCAGCAGCCAAGGGAACGAGCAGTACGTC. This translates into CASSQGNEQYV.

Many counts were recorded for this clonotype. The V and J genes are TRBV7-8 and TRBJ2-5; D not resolved. This CDR3 is 14 amino acids long. V dropped 1 base and J dropped 4 bases, with 10 bases sitting between them. From germline, CDR1 is SGHVS and CDR2 FQNEAQ. The CDR3 region has the DNA TGTGCCAGCAGCTTAGGACGTAACCGAGAGACCCAGTACTTC. It is translated as CASSLGRNRETQYF. Combining the CDR3 with reference TRBV7-8 and TRBJ2-5 gives the whole variable domain GAGVSQSPRYKVAKRGQDVALRCDPISGHVSLFWYQQALGQGPEFLTYFQNEAQLDKSGLPSDRFFAERPEGSVSTLKIQRTQQEDSAVYLCASSLGRNRETQYFGPGTRLLVL.

In this sample, this clonotype turned up many times. The chain carries TRBV6-6 and TRBJ1-1; perhaps TRBD1 as D (5 bases). CDR3 length: 13 residues. CDR1 is MNHNY and CDR2 is SVGAGI in the germline V gene (reference sequence). The V gene lost 5 bases and the J gene lost 6 bases, with 13 bases spanning the gap. The CDR3 reads CASSSWQGSEAFF. The CDR3 DNA reads TGTGCCAGCAGTAGTTGGCAGGGCTCTGAAGCTTTCTTT.

This clonotype was detected a few times. The chain uses TRBV7-2 and TRBJ2-5, with 8 bases lining up with TRBD1. The junction had 10 bases not matched to a gene; V was cut back by 3 bases and J by 4 bases. The CDR3 consists of 16 residues. CDR1 is SGHTA, CDR2 FQGNSA, per germline. The CDR3 sequence: CASSFHTGGGRETQYF. The CDR3 DNA reads as TGTGCCAGCAGCTTTCATACAGGGGGAGGTCGAGAGACCCAGTACTTC.

The rearrangement joins TRBV12-2 to TRBJ2-5. TRBV12-2 is listed as a pseudogene. CDR3 size: 13 residues. The CDR3 sequence is CASRFIGEETQYF. CDR3 sequence (DNA): TGTGCAAGTCGCTTCATAGGAGAAGAGACCCAGTACTTC.

This clonotype was counted a few times. The J gene is TRBJ2-5, the V gene TRBV5-1; D gene ambiguous. From germline, CDR1 is SGHRS and CDR2 YFSETQ. With 1 base removed from V and 5 bases from J, the gap between germline ends came to 12 bases. This CDR3 is built from 14 residues. The CDR3 loop is CASSLRVLGETQYF. Written as DNA, the CDR3 is TGCGCCAGCAGCTTGCGCGTCTTGGGGGAGACCCAGTACTTC.